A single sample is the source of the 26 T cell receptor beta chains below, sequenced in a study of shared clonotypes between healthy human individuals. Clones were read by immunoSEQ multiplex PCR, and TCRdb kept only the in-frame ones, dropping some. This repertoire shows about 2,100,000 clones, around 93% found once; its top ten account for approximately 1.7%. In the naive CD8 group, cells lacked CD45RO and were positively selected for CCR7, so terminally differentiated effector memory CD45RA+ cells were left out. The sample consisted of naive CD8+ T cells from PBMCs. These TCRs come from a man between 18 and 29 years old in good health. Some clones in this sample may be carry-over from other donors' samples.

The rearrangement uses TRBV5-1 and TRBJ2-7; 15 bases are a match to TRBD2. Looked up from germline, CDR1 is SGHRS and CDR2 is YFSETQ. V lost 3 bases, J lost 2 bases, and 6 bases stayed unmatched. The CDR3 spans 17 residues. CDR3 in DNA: TGCGCCAGCAGCTACGGACTAGCGGGAGGGAGGACCTACGAGCAGTACTTC. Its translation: CASSYGLAGGRTYEQYF.

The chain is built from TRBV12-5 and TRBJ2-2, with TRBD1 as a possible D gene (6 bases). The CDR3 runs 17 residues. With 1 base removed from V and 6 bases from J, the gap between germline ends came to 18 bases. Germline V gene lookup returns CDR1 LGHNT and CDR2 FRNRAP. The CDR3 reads CASGLGPLRGFPGELFF. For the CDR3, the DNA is TGTGCTAGTGGTTTGGGCCCTCTAAGGGGGTTTCCCGGGGAGCTGTTTTTT.

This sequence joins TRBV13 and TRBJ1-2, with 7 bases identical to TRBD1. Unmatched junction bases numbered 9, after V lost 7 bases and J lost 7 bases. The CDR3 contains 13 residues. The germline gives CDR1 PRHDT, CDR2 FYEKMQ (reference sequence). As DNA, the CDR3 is TGTGCCAGCACTCGGGAGGGGGCCGGTGGCTACACCTTC. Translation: CASTREGAGGYTF.

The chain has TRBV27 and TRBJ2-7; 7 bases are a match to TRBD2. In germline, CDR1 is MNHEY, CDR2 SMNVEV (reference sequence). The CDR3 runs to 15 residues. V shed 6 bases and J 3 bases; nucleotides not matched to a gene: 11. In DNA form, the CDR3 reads TGTGCCAGCAGCCGTTCTTCGGGAGGTCTCTACGAGCAGTACTTC. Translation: CASSRSSGGLYEQYF.

The CDR3 nucleotides read TGTGCCAGCAGCCAACTAATGGGGGCTAGGACCTATGGCTACACCTTC. Translating gives CASSQLMGARTYGYTF. The rearrangement joins TRBV16 to TRBJ1-2; D is perhaps TRBD1 (6 bases). Germline CDR1 reads KGHSY; CDR2 reads FQNENV. The CDR3 extends over 16 amino acids. Trimming removed 2 bases at V and 4 bases at J, with 17 bases between.

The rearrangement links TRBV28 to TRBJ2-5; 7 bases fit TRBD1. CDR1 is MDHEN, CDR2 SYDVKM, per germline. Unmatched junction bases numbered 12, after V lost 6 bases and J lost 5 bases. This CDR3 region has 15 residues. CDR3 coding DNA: TGTGCCAGCAGGAGGGGGCGGCCATGGTCGGAGACCCAGTACTTC. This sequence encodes CASRRGRPWSETQYF.

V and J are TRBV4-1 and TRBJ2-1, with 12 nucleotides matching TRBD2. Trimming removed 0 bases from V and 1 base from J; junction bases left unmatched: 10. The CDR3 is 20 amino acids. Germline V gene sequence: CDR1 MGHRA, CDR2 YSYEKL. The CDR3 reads CASSQDQRLAGETSYNEQFF. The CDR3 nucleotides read TGCGCCAGCAGCCAAGATCAAAGACTAGCGGGAGAAACATCCTACAATGAGCAGTTCTTC.

CDR3 bases: TGTGCCAGCAGCTTCCCTAGCGGGGGCTCCGCAGATACGCAGTATTTT. Translation gives CASSFPSGGSADTQYF. This chain links TRBV7-2 with TRBJ2-3, with 10 bases identical to TRBD2. The V segment lost 3 bases and the J segment 4 bases; nucleotides outside the gene matches: 7. The CDR3 is 16 amino acids. Per the germline V gene, CDR1 is SGHTA and CDR2 is FQGNSA.

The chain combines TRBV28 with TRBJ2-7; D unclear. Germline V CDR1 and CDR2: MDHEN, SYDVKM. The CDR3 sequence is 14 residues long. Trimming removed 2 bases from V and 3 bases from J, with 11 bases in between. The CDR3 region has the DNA TGTGCCAGCAGTTTAGCCGGTTTCGGCTACGAGCAGTACTTC. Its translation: CASSLAGFGYEQYF. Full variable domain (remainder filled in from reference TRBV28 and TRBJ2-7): DVKVTQSSRYLVKRTGEKVFLECVQDMDHENMFWYRQDPGLGLRLIYFSYDVKMKEKGDIPEGYSVSREKKERFSLILESASTNQTSMYLCASSLAGFGYEQYFGPGTRLTVT.

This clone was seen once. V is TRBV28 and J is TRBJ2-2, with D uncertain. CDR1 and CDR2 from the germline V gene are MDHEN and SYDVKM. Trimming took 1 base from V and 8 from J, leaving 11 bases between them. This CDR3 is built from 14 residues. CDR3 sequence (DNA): TGTGCCAGCAGTTTATCCCCCGAAACTGGGGAGCTGTTTTTT. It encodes CASSLSPETGELFF.

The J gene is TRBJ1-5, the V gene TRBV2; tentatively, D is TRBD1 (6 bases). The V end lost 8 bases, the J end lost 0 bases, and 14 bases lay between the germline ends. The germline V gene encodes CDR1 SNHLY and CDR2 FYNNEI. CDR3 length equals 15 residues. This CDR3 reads CASGDRSYSNQPQHF. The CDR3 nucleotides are TGTGCCAGCGGCGACAGGTCCTATAGCAATCAGCCCCAGCATTTT. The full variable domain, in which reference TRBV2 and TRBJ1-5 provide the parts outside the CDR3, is EPEVTQTPSHQVTQMGQEVILRCVPISNHLYFYWYRQILGQKVEFLVSFYNNEISEKSEIFDDQFSVERPDGSNFTLKIRSTKLEDSAMYFCASGDRSYSNQPQHFGDGTRLSIL.

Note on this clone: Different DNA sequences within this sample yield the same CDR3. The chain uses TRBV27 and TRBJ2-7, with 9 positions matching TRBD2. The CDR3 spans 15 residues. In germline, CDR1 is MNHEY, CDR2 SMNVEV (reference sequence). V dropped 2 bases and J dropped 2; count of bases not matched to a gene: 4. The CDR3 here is CASSLRLAGPYEQYF. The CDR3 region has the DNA TGTGCCAGCAGTTTACGCCTAGCGGGACCCTACGAGCAGTACTTC.

The CDR3 DNA follows: TGTGCCAGCACCCCGAGGAACACCGGGGAGCTGTTTTTT. This sequence encodes CASTPRNTGELFF. The chain combines TRBV2 with TRBJ2-2; D uncertain. The CDR3 extends over 13 amino acids. Germline values: CDR1 SNHLY, CDR2 FYNNEI. V was clipped by 7 bases and J by 1 base, with 7 bases between them. The whole variable domain, filled in from reference TRBV2 and TRBJ2-2, reads EPEVTQTPSHQVTQMGQEVILRCVPISNHLYFYWYRQILGQKVEFLVSFYNNEISEKSEIFDDQFSVERPDGSNFTLKIRSTKLEDSAMYFCASTPRNTGELFFGEGSRLTVL.

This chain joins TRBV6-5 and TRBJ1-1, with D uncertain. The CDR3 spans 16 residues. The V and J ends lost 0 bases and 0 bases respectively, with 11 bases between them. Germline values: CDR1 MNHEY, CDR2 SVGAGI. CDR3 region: CASSYSWLDMNTEAFF. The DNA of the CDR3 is TGTGCCAGCAGTTACTCATGGCTAGACATGAACACTGAAGCTTTCTTT.

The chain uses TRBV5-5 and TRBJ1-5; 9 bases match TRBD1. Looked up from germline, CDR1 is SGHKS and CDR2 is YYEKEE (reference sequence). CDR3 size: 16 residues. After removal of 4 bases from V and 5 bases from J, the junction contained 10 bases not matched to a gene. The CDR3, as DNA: TGTGCCAGCAGCGGGGGGACAGGGATCCGCTATCAGCCCCAGCATTTT. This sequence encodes CASSGGTGIRYQPQHF.

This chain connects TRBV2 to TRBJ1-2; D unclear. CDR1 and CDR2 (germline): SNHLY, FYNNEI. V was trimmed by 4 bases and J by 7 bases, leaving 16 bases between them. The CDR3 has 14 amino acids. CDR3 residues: CASSGWSQLSGYTF. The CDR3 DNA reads TGTGCCAGCAGTGGATGGAGCCAGTTGAGTGGCTACACCTTC.

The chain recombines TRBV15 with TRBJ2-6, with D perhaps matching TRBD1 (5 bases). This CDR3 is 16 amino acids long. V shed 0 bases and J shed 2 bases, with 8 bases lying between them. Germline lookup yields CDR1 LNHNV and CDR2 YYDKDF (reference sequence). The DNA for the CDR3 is TGTGCCACCAGCAGAGATAAAGGGGCTGGGGCCAACGTCCTGACTTTC. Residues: CATSRDKGAGANVLTF.

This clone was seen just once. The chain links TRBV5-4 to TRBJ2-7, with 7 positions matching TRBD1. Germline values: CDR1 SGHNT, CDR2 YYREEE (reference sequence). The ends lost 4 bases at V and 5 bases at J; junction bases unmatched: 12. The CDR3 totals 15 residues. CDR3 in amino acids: CASSGLTGPRDEQYF. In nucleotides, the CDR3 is TGTGCCAGCAGCGGACTGACAGGGCCTAGGGACGAGCAGTACTTC.

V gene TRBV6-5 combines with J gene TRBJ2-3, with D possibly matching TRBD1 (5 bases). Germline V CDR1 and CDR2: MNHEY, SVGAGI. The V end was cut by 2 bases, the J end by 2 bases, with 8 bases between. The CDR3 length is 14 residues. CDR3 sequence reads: CASSYGAYTDTQYF. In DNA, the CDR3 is TGTGCCAGCAGTTACGGGGCATACACAGATACGCAGTATTTT.

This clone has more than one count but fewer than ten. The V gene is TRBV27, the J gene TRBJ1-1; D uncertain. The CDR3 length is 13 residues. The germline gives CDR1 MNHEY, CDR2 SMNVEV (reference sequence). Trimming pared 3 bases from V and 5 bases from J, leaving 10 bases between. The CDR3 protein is CASSFGLTTEAFF. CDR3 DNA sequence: TGTGCCAGCAGTTTTGGTCTAACTACTGAAGCTTTCTTT.

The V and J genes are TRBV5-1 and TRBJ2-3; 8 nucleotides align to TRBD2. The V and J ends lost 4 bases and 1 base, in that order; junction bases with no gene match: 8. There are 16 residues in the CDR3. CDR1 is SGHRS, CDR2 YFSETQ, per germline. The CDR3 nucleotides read TGCGCCAGCAGCCCACCGACTAGCGTTCGCACAGATACGCAGTATTTT. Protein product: CASSPPTSVRTDTQYF.

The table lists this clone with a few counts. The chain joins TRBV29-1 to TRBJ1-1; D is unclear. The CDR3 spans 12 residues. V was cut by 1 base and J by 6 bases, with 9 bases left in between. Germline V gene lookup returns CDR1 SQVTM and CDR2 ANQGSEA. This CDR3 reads CSVEVSWAEAFF. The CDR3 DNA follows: TGCAGCGTTGAAGTTAGCTGGGCTGAAGCTTTCTTT.

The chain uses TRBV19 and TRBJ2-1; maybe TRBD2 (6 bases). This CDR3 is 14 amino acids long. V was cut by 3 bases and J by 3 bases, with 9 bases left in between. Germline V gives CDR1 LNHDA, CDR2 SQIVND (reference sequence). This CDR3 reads CASSIGSFYNEQFF. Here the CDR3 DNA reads TGTGCCAGTAGTATCGGGAGCTTCTACAATGAGCAGTTCTTC.

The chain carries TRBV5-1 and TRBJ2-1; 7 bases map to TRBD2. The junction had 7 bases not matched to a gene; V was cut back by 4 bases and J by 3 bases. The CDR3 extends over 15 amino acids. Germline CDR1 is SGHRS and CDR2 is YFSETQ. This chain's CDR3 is CASSTGLVGYNEQFF. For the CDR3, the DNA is TGCGCCAGCAGCACAGGACTAGTAGGCTACAATGAGCAGTTCTTC.

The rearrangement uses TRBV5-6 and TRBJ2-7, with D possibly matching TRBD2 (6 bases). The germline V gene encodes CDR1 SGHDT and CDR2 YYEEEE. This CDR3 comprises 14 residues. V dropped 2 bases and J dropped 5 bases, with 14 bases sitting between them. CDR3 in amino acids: CASSLSAGTHEQYF. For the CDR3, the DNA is TGTGCCAGCAGCTTATCTGCAGGGACTCACGAGCAGTACTTC. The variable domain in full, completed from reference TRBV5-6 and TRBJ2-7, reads DAGVTQSPTHLIKTRGQQVTLRCSPKSGHDTVSWYQQALGQGPQFIFQYYEEEERQRGNFPDRFSGHQFPNYSSELNVNALLLGDSALYLCASSLSAGTHEQYFGPGTRLTVT.

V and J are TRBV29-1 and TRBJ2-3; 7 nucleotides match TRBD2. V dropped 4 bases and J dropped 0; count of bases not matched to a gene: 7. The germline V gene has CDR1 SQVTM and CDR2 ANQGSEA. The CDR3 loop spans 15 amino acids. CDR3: CSVVGSGISTDTQYF. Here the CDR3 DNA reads TGCAGCGTTGTTGGGAGCGGGATAAGCACAGATACGCAGTATTTT.